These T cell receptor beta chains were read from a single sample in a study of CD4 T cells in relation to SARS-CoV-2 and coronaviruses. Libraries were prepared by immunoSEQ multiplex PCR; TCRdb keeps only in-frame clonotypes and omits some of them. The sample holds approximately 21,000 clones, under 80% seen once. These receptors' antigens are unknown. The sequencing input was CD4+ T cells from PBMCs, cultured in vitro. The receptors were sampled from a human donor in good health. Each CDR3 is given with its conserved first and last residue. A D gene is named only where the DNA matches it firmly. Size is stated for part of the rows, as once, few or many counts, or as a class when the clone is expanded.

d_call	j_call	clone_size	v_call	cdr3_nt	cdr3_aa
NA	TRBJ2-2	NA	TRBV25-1	TGTGCCAGCAGCCCCCCGCTCGGGGGTTCGGCCACCGGGGAGCTGTTTTTT	CASSPPLGGSATGELFF
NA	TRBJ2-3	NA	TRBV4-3	TGCGCCAGCAGCCAAGAGGTTAGCGATACGCAGTATTTT	CASSQEVSDTQYF
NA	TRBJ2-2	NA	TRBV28	TGTGCCAGCAGTTTATGGGACACCACCGGGGAGCTGTTTTTT	CASSLWDTTGELFF
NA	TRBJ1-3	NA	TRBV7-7	TGTGCTAGCAGCTTAGACAGCTCTGGAAACACCATATATTTT	CASSLDSSGNTIYF
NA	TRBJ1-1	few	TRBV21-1	TGTGCCAGCACTCTGCACAGGGGCGGGAACACTGAAGCTTTCTTT	CASTLHRGGNTEAFF
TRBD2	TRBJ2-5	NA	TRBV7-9	TGTGCCAGCAGCTTCACTAGCGGGGGGGCCTGGGAGACCCAGTACTTC	CASSFTSGGAWETQYF
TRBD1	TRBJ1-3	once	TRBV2	TGTGCCAGCAGTGAAGCGCGGCAGGGGGCCGGTGGGACCATATATTTT	CASSEARQGAGGTIYF
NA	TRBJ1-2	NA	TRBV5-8	TGTGCCAGCAGCTTGGCGGGGGGGGCCCCTGGCTACACCTTC	CASSLAGGAPGYTF
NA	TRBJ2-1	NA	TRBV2	TGTGCCAGCAGTGAATTAACGAACCTGCGGACTTCCGACAATGAGCAGTTCTTC	CASSELTNLRTSDNEQFF
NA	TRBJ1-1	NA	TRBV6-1	TGTGCCAGCAGTGAAGTCAGGATAACTGAAGCTTTCTTT	CASSEVRITEAFF
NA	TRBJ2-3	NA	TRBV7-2	TGTGCCAGCAGCCTGGACAGTAGCACAGATACGCAGTATTTT	CASSLDSSTDTQYF
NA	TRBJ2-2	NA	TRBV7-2	TGTGCCAGCAGCCCTCCGATCACCGGGGAGCTGTTTTTT	CASSPPITGELFF
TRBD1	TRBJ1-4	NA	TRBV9	TGTGCCAGCAGCGCCCGGACAGGGGATGAAAAACTGTTTTTT	CASSARTGDEKLFF
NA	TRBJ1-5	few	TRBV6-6	TGTGCCAGCAGATCAGGGTTGGGGCAGCCCCAGCATTTT	CASRSGLGQPQHF
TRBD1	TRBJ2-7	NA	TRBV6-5	TGTGCCAGCAGATCCAGGGGGCCGACCTACGAGCAGTACTTC	CASRSRGPTYEQYF
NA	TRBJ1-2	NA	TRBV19	TGTGCCAGTACCCCCCCACAGGGATTTCGCGGCTACACCTTC	CASTPPQGFRGYTF
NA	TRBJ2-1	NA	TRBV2	TGTGCCAGTGGGGTGACTAGTAATGAGCAGTTCTTC	CASGVTSNEQFF
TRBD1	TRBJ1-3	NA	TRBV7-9	TGTGCCAGCAGCGTTCTAGGGGACAGGGGGACCTTCTCTGGGAACACCATATATTTT	CASSVLGDRGTFSGNTIYF
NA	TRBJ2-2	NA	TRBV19	TGTGCCAGTAGGTCCGTCCGGGAGTGGGACACCGGGGAGCTGTTTTTT	CASRSVREWDTGELFF
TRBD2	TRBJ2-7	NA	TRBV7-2	TGTGCCAGCAGCTTAAGTCTAGCGGGAAACTACGAGCAGTACTTC	CASSLSLAGNYEQYF
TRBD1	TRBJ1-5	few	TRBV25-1	TGTGCATCCAGGGGGGGAGGAAGCAATCAGCCCCAGCATTTT	CASRGGGSNQPQHF
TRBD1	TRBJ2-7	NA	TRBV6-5	TGTGCCAGCAGTCTTCTCGACAGGGGTGGCGAGCAGTACTTC	CASSLLDRGGEQYF